The rows below give T cell receptor beta chains drawn from one sample of a study of response to subunit inactivated influenza vaccine. One entry per CDR3 protein, called by TCRdb with MiXCR from the RT-PCR reads. The sample lists around 300,000 distinct CDR3 sequences, around 20% occurring once. The specimen comprised PBMCs from blood, sampled 21 months after vaccination. These receptors were obtained from a man between 45 and 75 years old who received an inactivated influenza vaccine. CDR3s include the opening cysteine and the closing phenylalanine or tryptophan. A D gene is named only where the DNA matches it firmly. The size of a clone is reported for some rows only, either as once, few or many, or as a class for expanded clones.

TRBV12-3/TRBV12-4	TRBD2	-	20	TRBJ2-3	TGTGCCAGCAGTCCCCCGTCGCGGGGGGGAATAACCTTTGGCACAGATACGCAGTATTTT	CASSPPSRGGITFGTDTQYF
TRBV20-1	TRBD2	few	17	TRBJ2-5	TGCAGTGCTAGAGGACTAGCGGAGCCCAAGTACCAAGAGACCCAGTACTTC	CSARGLAEPKYQETQYF
TRBV21-1	-	-	20	TRBJ2-6	TGTGCCATCTCCGGGACAGGGCCCCTCCCACCAAACTCTGGGGCCAACGTCCTGACTTTC	CAISGTGPLPPNSGANVLTF
TRBV27	TRBD1	few	15	TRBJ1-6	TGTGCCAGCAGGGGGGACAGGGGGCTTTTTTCACCCCTCCACTTT	CASRGDRGLFSPLHF
TRBV7-8	-	few	13	TRBJ1-1	TGTGCCAGCAGCTTAACTAGGGGCTCTGAAGCTTTCTTT	CASSLTRGSEAFF
TRBV25-1	TRBD1	-	15	TRBJ2-7	TGTGCCAGCACCCATTCCGGGACAGGTCGCTACGAGCAGTACTTC	CASTHSGTGRYEQYF
TRBV29-1	-	few	14	TRBJ2-4	TGCAGCGTTATCCCGGAGGTAGCCAAAAACATTCAGTACTTC	CSVIPEVAKNIQYF
TRBV4-1	-	few	15	TRBJ1-1	TGCGCCAGCAGCCATCAACCCATTACGGGCACTGAAGCTTTCTTT	CASSHQPITGTEAFF
TRBV12-3/TRBV12-4	-	-	15	TRBJ2-2	TGTGCCAGCAGTTTAATTCTTGGGGGTACCGGGGAGCTGTTTTTT	CASSLILGGTGELFF
TRBV7-9	TRBD1	-	12	TRBJ2-7	TGTGCCAGCAGCTTGGGGACAGGGGGACGGTGTTTC	CASSLGTGGRCF
TRBV29-1	-	-	12	TRBJ1-1	TGCAGCGTTCTTGGCCTGAACACTGAAGCTTTCTTT	CSVLGLNTEAFF
TRBV24-1	TRBD1	few	17	TRBJ1-1	TGTGCCACCAGTGACCTTCGGACAGGACCAATGAACACTGAAGCTTTCTTT	CATSDLRTGPMNTEAFF
TRBV11-2	-	few	15	TRBJ1-6	TGTGCCAGCAGCTTAGTGGGACCTCTTAATTCACCCCTCCACTTT	CASSLVGPLNSPLHF
TRBV4-3	-	-	13	TRBJ1-6	TGCGCCAGCAGCCAAGATAGACCTTCACCCCTCCACTTT	CASSQDRPSPLHF
TRBV3-1	-	few	14	TRBJ1-1	TGTGCCAGCAGTAATCGGGACATAATCACTGAAGCTTTCTTT	CASSNRDIITEAFF
TRBV7-9	-	few	15	TRBJ2-1	TGTGCCAGCAGTCACAGGGCTATAAGGAACAATGAGCAGTTCTTC	CASSHRAIRNNEQFF
TRBV7-9	-	many	14	TRBJ2-3	TGTGCCAGCAGCTTAAGTATAAGCACAGATACGCAGTATTTT	CASSLSISTDTQYF
TRBV6-1	-	few	14	TRBJ2-7	TGTGCCAGCAGCCCTAGCCCCGCCTCCTACGAGCAGTACTTC	CASSPSPASYEQYF
TRBV27	TRBD1	few	14	TRBJ1-4	TGTGCCAGCAGCCGACAGGGGGCTCGTGAAAAACTGTTTTTT	CASSRQGAREKLFF
TRBV20-1	TRBD1	many	12	TRBJ2-5	TGCAGTGCTAGCCGGGACAGAGAGACCCAGTACTTC	CSASRDRETQYF
TRBV7-6	TRBD2	few	16	TRBJ2-3	TGTGCCAGCAGCTTAGGAGCGGGGGGGTCCCAAGATACGCAGTATTTT	CASSLGAGGSQDTQYF
TRBV20-1	TRBD2	once	15	TRBJ2-3	TGCAGTGCTAGAGATGGGCGGGAGCTCACAGATACGCAGTATTTT	CSARDGRELTDTQYF
TRBV5-1	-	few	14	TRBJ1-2	TGCGCCAGCAGCTTGGAGTCGGGGAGCTATGGCTACACCTTC	CASSLESGSYGYTF
TRBV20-1	-	-	15	TRBJ2-7	TGCAGTGCTTTTTCCGACAGGAGAAATCCCTACGAGCAGTACTTC	CSAFSDRRNPYEQYF
TRBV20-1	-	few	13	TRBJ2-5	TGCAGTGCCAGTCGGGACGGACAAGAGACCCAGTACTTC	CSASRDGQETQYF
TRBV4-2	-	few	17	TRBJ1-5	TGTGCCAGCAGCCAAGAGACTTTACAGTCTAGCAATCAGCCCCAGCATTTT	CASSQETLQSSNQPQHF
TRBV7-2	-	few	16	TRBJ2-7	TGTGCCAGCAGCTTAGTGAGTACCCCGACGTATTACGAGCAGTACTTC	CASSLVSTPTYYEQYF
TRBV4-3	TRBD2	-	18	TRBJ2-2	TGCGCCAGCAGCCAAGTTGGACTAGCGGGATACAACACCGGGGAGCTGTTTTTT	CASSQVGLAGYNTGELFF
TRBV19	TRBD1	few	15	TRBJ1-1	TGTGCCAGTAGTGGAGACAGGGGGCGGAACACTGAAGCTTTCTTT	CASSGDRGRNTEAFF
TRBV12-3/TRBV12-4	TRBD1	-	19	TRBJ1-1	TGTGCCAGCAGTGTACCAACCTCAGGGGGAAGTAGTATGAACACTGAAGCTTTCTTT	CASSVPTSGGSSMNTEAFF
TRBV3-1	TRBD2	-	18	TRBJ2-7	TGTGCCAGCAGCCCACTGGGCAGCGGGGGGTCCAGCTCCTACGAGCAGTACTTC	CASSPLGSGGSSSYEQYF
TRBV5-1	-	many	17	TRBJ1-1	TGCGCCAGCAGCCCTGGAGGCCAGTTGTTATCGAACACTGAAGCTTTCTTT	CASSPGGQLLSNTEAFF
TRBV7-8	TRBD1	-	17	TRBJ1-5	TGTGCCAGCAGCGCAGGGGGAAGACTTCTGGGCAATCAGCCCCAGCATTTT	CASSAGGRLLGNQPQHF
TRBV20-1	TRBD1	-	15	TRBJ2-7	TGCAGTGCTATACGACCGGGACAGGGTTTTTACGAGCAGTACTTC	CSAIRPGQGFYEQYF
TRBV7-3	-	-	14	TRBJ2-3	TGTGCCAGCAGCTCTCCCCAGGTAGCAGATACGCAGTATTTT	CASSSPQVADTQYF
TRBV28	-	-	14	TRBJ2-5	TGTGCCAGCAGTTTAACAGGGTATCTAGTCGCCCAGTACTTC	CASSLTGYLVAQYF
TRBV11-1	-	-	14	TRBJ2-3	TGTGCCAGCAGCTTTCGGGGGACGACAGATACGCAGTATTTT	CASSFRGTTDTQYF
TRBV5-1	TRBD1	few	16	TRBJ1-2	TGCGCCAGCAGCTTGTCTTCGGGACAGGGGGCCTATGGCTACACCTTC	CASSLSSGQGAYGYTF
TRBV7-9	-	-	15	TRBJ1-1	TGTGCCAGCAGCTTAGTTCAGGGGTGGGACACTGAAGCTTTCTTT	CASSLVQGWDTEAFF
TRBV6-5	-	few	14	TRBJ1-1	TGTGCCAGCAGTTACCGGGGGGAGGGGACTGAAGCTTTCTTT	CASSYRGEGTEAFF
TRBV20-1	-	many	14	TRBJ1-6	TGCAGTGCTATGGACAGCTCCTATAATTCACCCCTCCACTTT	CSAMDSSYNSPLHF
TRBV28	-	-	14	TRBJ1-5	TGTGCCAGCAGTCCGCGACAGGACAATCAGCCCCAGCATTTT	CASSPRQDNQPQHF
TRBV20-1	-	many	15	TRBJ1-2	TGCAGTGCTAGAGATGGCGGCAGTTCTAACTATGGCTACACCTTC	CSARDGGSSNYGYTF
TRBV29-1	-	few	14	TRBJ1-1	TGCAGCGTTGAAAGGCAGGGGCTGAACACTGAAGCTTTCTTT	CSVERQGLNTEAFF